This T cell receptor (beta chain) was obtained from a study of T cell repertoires in cytomegalovirus infection. Study-wide context: It was the public TCR beta signatures that indicated both CMV infection and matching HLA type.

TCRdb processed the reads anew with MiXCR; each CDR3 protein has one entry. The table lists about 530,000 distinct CDR3 sequences, 26% of them singletons, with roughly an eighth in the top ten. Findings of the study overall: HLA-C-restricted CMV-specific TCR beta clonotypes were dominant in the ex vivo response. Identification of carriers of CMV plus the relevant HLA was achieved through cumulative public TCR beta family frequency.

The table lists this clonotype with a few counts. Its antigen is undetermined. Trimming pared 2 bases from V and 3 bases from J, leaving 23 bases between. CDR3 length: 19 amino acids. Germline V lookup: CDR1 MNHEY, CDR2 SVGEGT. Sequenced input: PBMCs. The clonotype comes from a human donor in good health (CMV status not recorded). Some clones in this sample may be carry-over from other donors' samples. V and J are TRBV6-2 or TRBV6-3 and TRBJ2-1; possibly TRBD2 for D (5 bases). For the CDR3, the DNA is TGTGCCAGCAGTTACATCCTCGGTCGGGCAGCGGTACTCTACAATGAGCAGTTCTTC. Translated: CASSYILGRAAVLYNEQFF.